This T cell receptor beta chain was captured by sequencing in a study of technical replicates of blood from several donors. Some clones are missing from TCRdb's copy, which holds only in-frame ones; the method was immunoSEQ multiplex PCR. The sample shows tens of thousands of clones, about 90% of them seen only once. This sequence was found in a human donor in good health. The material sequenced was T cells isolated from PBMCs.

CDR3 sequence reads: CASSPGQVNQPQHF. CDR3 in DNA: TGCGCCAGCAGCCCCGGACAGGTAAATCAGCCCCAGCATTTT. The rearrangement links TRBV5-1 to TRBJ1-5, with 7 bases matching TRBD1. The V segment lost 4 bases and the J segment 4 bases; nucleotides outside the gene matches: 5. This CDR3 has 14 amino acids. The germline V gene encodes CDR1 SGHRS and CDR2 YFSETQ. The full variable domain, rest sourced from reference TRBV5-1 and TRBJ1-5, is KAGVTQTPRYLIKTRGQQVTLSCSPISGHRSVSWYQQTPGQGLQFLFEYFSETQRNKGNFPGRFSGRQFSNSRSEMNVSTLELGDSALYLCASSPGQVNQPQHFGDGTRLSIL.